One sample yielded the 12 T cell receptor beta chains listed below, sequenced in a study of shared clonotypes between healthy human individuals. Using immunoSEQ multiplex PCR, the repertoire was profiled, and TCRdb retains in-frame clones only, with some absent. The sample lists roughly 2.2 million clones, approximately 93% seen once, with about 0.39% in the top ten. Sample: naive CD4+ T cells from PBMCs. Sample subset: CD45RA+ positively selected. These receptors were taken from a man younger than 35 in good health. Some clones in this sample may be carry-over from other donors' samples.

The V gene is TRBV7-9, the J gene TRBJ2-1; D tentatively reads TRBD1 or TRBD2 (5 bases each). The V gene lost 0 bases and the J gene lost 9 bases, with 15 bases spanning the gap. Germline V gives CDR1 SEHNR, CDR2 FQNEAQ (reference sequence). This CDR3 comprises 15 residues. The chain's CDR3 is CASSLAGPTYGEQFF. In DNA form, the CDR3 reads TGTGCCAGCAGCTTAGCGGGACCCACATATGGTGAGCAGTTCTTC.

The chain employs TRBV6-1 and TRBJ2-7, with D uncertain. Germline CDR1 and CDR2: MNHNS and SASEGT. This CDR3 region has 13 residues. Trimming removed 1 base at V and 2 bases at J, with 6 bases between. The CDR3 nucleotides are TGTGCCAGCAGTGAAGATACGGCCTACGAGCAGTACTTC. The encoded protein is CASSEDTAYEQYF.

This clone showed up just once. The genes are TRBV19 and TRBJ1-2, with D perhaps TRBD1 (6 bases). CDR3 length equals 13 residues. Germline V lookup: CDR1 LNHDA, CDR2 SQIVND (reference sequence). Trimming took off 4 bases at V and 4 bases at J, with 10 bases between the two ends. The chain's CDR3 is CASSNRDPYGYTF. The CDR3 DNA reads as TGTGCCAGTAGTAACAGGGACCCCTATGGCTACACCTTC.

This clone appeared once. This chain links TRBV7-3 with TRBJ1-3; D is perhaps TRBD1 (5 bases). Per the germline V gene, CDR1 is SGHTA and CDR2 is FQGTGA. The CDR3 runs to 15 residues. V was clipped by 5 bases and J by 1 base, with 12 bases between them. The CDR3 region is CASSPWGGSGNTIYF. CDR3 in DNA: TGTGCCAGCAGCCCGTGGGGGGGATCTGGAAACACCATATATTTT.

This clone was detected only once. This chain joins TRBV5-1 and TRBJ2-7; D ambiguous. The V and J ends lost 1 base and 6 bases respectively, with 17 bases between them. Looked up from germline, CDR1 is SGHRS and CDR2 is YFSETQ. This CDR3 is built from 15 residues. For the CDR3, the DNA is TGCGCCAGCAGCTTGTCCCCAAGGTCGTCGGGCGAGCAGTACTTC. This sequence encodes CASSLSPRSSGEQYF.

V usage is TRBV7-4 and J usage is TRBJ1-5, with D perhaps TRBD1 (6 bases). This CDR3 region has 12 residues. The V end lost 5 bases, the J end lost 7 bases, and 9 bases lay between the germline ends. Germline CDR1 and CDR2: SGHVT and SQSDAQ. CDR3 DNA sequence: TGTGCCAGCAGCAGGGGGGGACAGCCCCAGCATTTT. As protein: CASSRGGQPQHF.

This chain links TRBV27 with TRBJ2-7; TRBD1 agrees at 8 bases. Germline assignment: CDR1 MNHEY and CDR2 SMNVEV (reference sequence). The junction had 5 bases not matched to a gene; V was cut back by 3 bases and J by 4 bases. The CDR3 runs to 14 residues. CDR3: CASSFTGGSYEQYF. The CDR3 coding sequence is TGTGCCAGCAGTTTTACAGGGGGTTCTTACGAGCAGTACTTC.

On this clone itself: The same CDR3 is also encoded by other DNA sequences in this sample. This rearrangement joins TRBV7-2 to TRBJ1-4; D is undetermined. The V and J ends lost 0 bases and 3 bases respectively, with 2 bases between them. Germline V gives CDR1 SGHTA, CDR2 FQGNSA. The CDR3 contains 13 residues. Here the CDR3 DNA reads TGTGCCAGCAGCTTAGCGCCTAATGAAAAACTGTTTTTT. Translated: CASSLAPNEKLFF.

The chain uses TRBV29-1 and TRBJ1-2, with D possibly matching TRBD1 (5 bases). The CDR3 loop spans 14 amino acids. Germline CDR1 reads SQVTM; CDR2 reads ANQGSEA. Trimming removed 4 bases from V and 8 bases from J, with 20 bases in between. The CDR3 spells CSVGRVLEGRGYTF. The CDR3 bases are TGCAGCGTTGGCCGGGTCTTGGAGGGACGGGGCTACACCTTC.

For this clone: This CDR3 is also generated by other DNA sequences in the sample. The V gene is TRBV5-1, the J gene TRBJ1-1; D is unclear. This CDR3 contains 14 residues. Germline-derived CDR1 and CDR2 are SGHRS and YFSETQ. The V end was cut by 0 bases, the J end by 1 base, with 7 bases between. The CDR3 region has the DNA TGCGCCAGCAGCTTGGTGGCAGAGAACACTGAAGCTTTCTTT. As protein: CASSLVAENTEAFF. Supplemented by reference TRBV5-1 and TRBJ1-1, the full variable domain reads KAGVTQTPRYLIKTRGQQVTLSCSPISGHRSVSWYQQTPGQGLQFLFEYFSETQRNKGNFPGRFSGRQFSNSRSEMNVSTLELGDSALYLCASSLVAENTEAFFGQGTRLTVV.

The chain employs TRBV5-1 and TRBJ2-5, with unresolved D. Trimming stripped 0 bases from V and 4 bases from J, with 13 bases between. The CDR3 consists of 15 residues. Per germline, CDR1 SGHRS and CDR2 YFSETQ. The CDR3 here is CASSLGQTAAETQYF. The CDR3 coding sequence is TGCGCCAGCAGCTTGGGGCAGACCGCGGCAGAGACCCAGTACTTC.

V gene TRBV15 combines with J gene TRBJ2-6; no definite D call. This CDR3 has 16 amino acids. The V end was cut by 3 bases, the J end by 0 bases, with 9 bases between. CDR1 is LNHNV and CDR2 is YYDKDF in the germline V gene (reference sequence). The CDR3: CATSSPGLSGANVLTF. Written as DNA, the CDR3 is TGTGCCACCAGCAGTCCGGGTCTCTCTGGGGCCAACGTCCTGACTTTC.